This T cell receptor beta chain is from a study of shared clonotypes between healthy human individuals (dated by TCRdb to 2020 to 2021). Notes on the research overall: A couple of women and a few men aged 18 to 49 years were included in the cohort. The study deeply sequenced blood TCR repertoires of about 5 healthy adults to estimate repertoire size and the extent of clonotype sharing between individuals. To increase sequencing depth and limit assay-specific biases, TCR repertoire library preparation and sequencing were carried out by different laboratories using diverse techniques. Per donor, leukapheresis produced somewhere between about 0.94 and 10 billion PBMCs.

Of note for this clone: Its antigen is currently not known. No base quality values were provided; no much bigger clone lies one nucleotide off.

The germline V gene (reference sequence) supplies CDR1 SGHNT and CDR2 YYREEE. The CDR3 runs 14 amino acids, cysteine and phenylalanine included. The kept DNA is CDR3 alone, 42 bases in frame from the first base. Relative to germline, V is 4 bases shorter and J is 12 bases shorter, with 23 bases between their ends. Points the paper makes about the study in general: Only blood was sampled, and tissue TCR repertoires likely differ from those in blood. Pairwise subsampling led to the expectation that sequencing depth would affect the degree of clonotype sharing among donors. The genetic and exposure-history diversity represented was limited by the small number of donors.

The donors were healthy, HIV-negative adults with no recently reported acute infections or vaccinations. Every donor was a Caucasian adult living in Nashville, Tennessee, USA. For unsorted samples, 90 million or so PBMCs were counted and genomic DNA was extracted with the QIAamp DNA Blood Mini kit. Blood was obtained by leukapheresis, after which PBMCs were separated by Ficoll-Histopaque density gradient centrifugation and cryopreserved in liquid nitrogen vapor phase. Using the deep immunoSEQ assay, TCR CDR3 regions were amplified from genomic DNA by multiplex PCR. For each cell subset, the extracted genomic DNA was distributed evenly across all wells of several immunoSEQ 96-well plates, and each plate served as one replicate. For unsorted PBMC, 250 to 300 ng of genomic DNA, equivalent to approximately 28,000 T cell genomes, went into each replicate PCR. Ten immunoSEQ deep assay plates were used to sequence the unsorted PBMC genomic DNA. Purified libraries were measured with a Qubit 3.0 fluorometer, size-checked on a Bioanalyzer 2100, and measured again with the KAPA Library Quantification kit. Every immunoSEQ 96-well plate was sequenced on a dedicated single-read 150-cycle Illumina NextSeq 550 flow cell. The paper's data handling went like this. The immunoSEQ output contained only junctional sequences without quality scores, so filtering could not match that applied to full-length reads. To assign V/J genes and CDR3, sequences were annotated using PyIR, a Python wrapper for IgBLAST v1.9, with IMGT germline references. Reads were removed for weak V/J assignments (E-value above 1e-6), missing CDR3, stop codons, out-of-frame junctions, or ambiguous translated residues. V3J clonotypes were defined as sequences sharing the same inferred V gene, J gene, and CDR3 amino acid sequence. To compute the percentage overlap between repertoires, the number of shared unique clonotypes was divided by the size of the smaller repertoire. Three approaches were used to assess repertoire richness: RTK rarefaction, the Chao1 estimator, and Recon v2.1 estimates of unobserved clonotypes. TCRdb re-hosts the immuneACCESS table, in-frame sequences only. Its copies lack some clones; in the studies checked, an unresolved V gene accounts for under half of them, and the cause for the rest is not known. V, J and clone size are those of that table, while D and trimming were read from the DNA. This sample lists around 450,000 clones; 75% to 85% were detected once. The ten largest clones represent 13% of the sample.

This TCR derives from a woman aged 40 to 50 in good health. Some clones in this sample may be carry-over from other donors' samples. The chain is made from TRBV5-4 and TRBJ2-7; the D segment cannot be called with confidence. The sequencing sample was made of PBMCs. CDR3 reads: CASSIDGATSSTYF. The DNA reads as follows: TGTGCCAGCAGCATCGACGGAGCCACCTCTTCTACGTACTTC. The CDR3 plus the reference TRBV5-4 and TRBJ2-7 genes for the other parts give the full variable domain: ETGVTQSPTHLIKTRGQQVTLRCSSQSGHNTVSWYQQALGQGPQFIFQYYREEENGRGNFPPRFSGLQFPNYSSELNVNALELDDSALYLCASSIDGATSSTYFGPGTRLTVT.